This T cell receptor beta chain was documented in a study of neoadjuvant anti-PD-1 for oral cavity cancer. Clones were read by immunoSEQ multiplex PCR, and TCRdb kept only the in-frame ones, dropping some. Among 15,000 or so clones listed, roughly 60% were seen once. Germline CDR1 reads MGHRA; CDR2 reads YSYEKL. This CDR3 has 14 amino acids. Trimming removed 2 bases from V and 4 bases from J, with 11 bases in between. These oral cavity squamous cell carcinomas were HPV-negative and locally advanced. Analysis of PBMCs was direct, with no culture step. Sequencing was performed on PBMCs, taken before nivolumab (anti-PD-1) treatment. This receptor was obtained from a person aged 35-79 years with oral cavity squamous cell carcinoma. The chain carries TRBV4-1 and TRBJ2-5, with D unresolved. CDR3 sequence reads: CASSQPRLGETQYF. Here the CDR3 DNA reads TGCGCCAGCAGCCAACCCCGCCTAGGAGAGACCCAGTACTTC.